This entry lists 8 T cell receptor beta chains sequenced from one sample in a study of T cell responses to AZD1222 COVID-19 vaccine. TCRdb's copy holds only in-frame clones and misses some; the assay was immunoSEQ multiplex PCR. In the table there are 150,000 to 200,000 clones, 88% of which are singletons. The sample consisted of peripheral blood, taken 28 days after the second AZD1222 dose. All receptors derive from an adult who received the AZD1222 COVID-19 vaccine.

The J gene is TRBJ1-4, the V gene TRBV25-1, with D perhaps TRBD1 (6 bases). Germline V gene data show CDR1 as MGHDK and CDR2 as SYGVNS. This CDR3 is 14 amino acids long. V lost 0 bases and J 8 bases, leaving 10 bases between the germline ends. This CDR3 reads CASSEYRGGEKLFF. CDR3 DNA sequence: TGTGCCAGCAGTGAATATCGGGGGGGCGAAAAACTGTTTTTT.

The chain couples TRBV9 to TRBJ1-4; 7 bases agree with TRBD1. The CDR3 contains 15 residues. Germline V gene sequence: CDR1 SGDLS, CDR2 YYNGEE. V trimming: 0 bases; J trimming: 7 bases; junction bases outside the gene matches: 6. The CDR3, as DNA: TGTGCCAGCAGCGTAGAGGGGGCGAGGAGTGAAAAACTGTTTTTT. As protein: CASSVEGARSEKLFF. The variable domain in full, completed from reference TRBV9 and TRBJ1-4, reads DSGVTQTPKHLITATGQRVTLRCSPRSGDLSVYWYQQSLDQGLQFLIQYYNGEERAKGNILERFSAQQFPDLHSELNLSSLELGDSALYFCASSVEGARSEKLFFGSGTQLSVL.

V is TRBV30 and J is TRBJ2-1; 8 positions match TRBD1. The J segment lost 6 bases and the V segment lost 0 bases, leaving 13 bases of the junction unmatched. This CDR3 has 17 residues. Germline loops: CDR1 GTSNPN, CDR2 SVGIG (reference sequence). The CDR3 DNA reads TGTGCCTGGAGTGTTCTGGTCGGTCAGGGGGCGTTCAATGAGCAGTTCTTC. Translation gives CAWSVLVGQGAFNEQFF.

The chain couples TRBV4-3 to TRBJ2-7, with TRBD1 identical over 9 bases. The CDR3 is 16 amino acids. Germline trimming cut 3 bases from V and 0 bases from J; bases unmatched to any gene: 6. The germline gives CDR1 LGHNA, CDR2 YSLEER. CDR3: CASSHSRDRASYEQYF. The CDR3 nucleotides are TGCGCCAGCAGCCACTCCCGGGACAGGGCCTCCTACGAGCAGTACTTC.

The chain uses TRBV5-4 and TRBJ2-6; no definite D call. Between the trimmed V and J ends, which lost 3 bases and 0 bases, there was a span of 7 bases. The germline V gene has CDR1 SGHNT and CDR2 YYREEE (reference sequence). The CDR3 is 15 amino acids. CDR3 nucleotides: TGTGCCAGCAGCTACACAGACTCTGGGGCCAACGTCCTGACTTTC. It specifies CASSYTDSGANVLTF.

The chain joins TRBV5-1 to TRBJ1-2, with 9 nucleotides matching TRBD1. This CDR3 has 15 amino acids. Germline V gives CDR1 SGHRS, CDR2 YFSETQ. The V segment lost 0 bases and the J segment 5 bases; nucleotides outside the gene matches: 5. The CDR3 nucleotides read TGCGCCAGCAGCTTGGAGGGGACAGGGCCTTATGGCTACACCTTC. Translating it yields CASSLEGTGPYGYTF. The complete variable domain, with remaining parts taken from reference TRBV5-1 and TRBJ1-2, reads KAGVTQTPRYLIKTRGQQVTLSCSPISGHRSVSWYQQTPGQGLQFLFEYFSETQRNKGNFPGRFSGRQFSNSRSEMNVSTLELGDSALYLCASSLEGTGPYGYTFGSGTRLTVV.

This clone was found a few times. The chain links TRBV12-5 to TRBJ2-7; perhaps TRBD2 as D (6 bases). This CDR3 contains 15 residues. Deletions cut 0 bases from V and 0 bases from J, with 9 bases between. Germline V gene lookup returns CDR1 LGHNT and CDR2 FRNRAP. DNA of the CDR3: TGTGCTAGTGGTTTGGTAGTGGGGGGCTCCTACGAGCAGTACTTC. It specifies CASGLVVGGSYEQYF.

The chain carries TRBV7-6 and TRBJ1-2, with D perhaps matching TRBD1 (5 bases). This CDR3 spans 11 amino acids. V dropped 5 bases and J dropped 5 bases, with 6 bases sitting between them. CDR1 is SGHVS and CDR2 is FNYEAQ in the germline V gene. The CDR3: CASSPGYGYTF. The CDR3 coding sequence is TGTGCCAGCAGCCCAGGGTATGGCTACACCTTC.